Described below is a single T cell receptor (beta chain) sequence and its context. Its antigen is unknown. This CDR3 has 13 amino acids. Germline values: CDR1 SEHNR, CDR2 FQNEAQ (reference sequence). Trimming shortened V by 5 bases and J by 4 bases, and 11 bases separated the two germline ends. Donors, without exception, were Caucasian adults residing in Nashville, Tennessee. The table came from immunoSEQ multiplex PCR; TCRdb's copy has only in-frame clones and leaves some out. Of a few million clones in the sample, about 90% were seen once. The sample comes from a study of shared clonotypes between healthy human individuals. About the study: The study used three CD4 naive, three CD4 memory, two CD8 naive and one CD8 memory plate per donor.

General observations from the study: Among four donors, roughly 5.4% of naive CD4 clonotypes were found in common.

The source material was naive CD4+ T cells from PBMCs. This sample's subset: CD45RA+ positively selected. The J gene is TRBJ1-2, the V gene TRBV7-9; tentatively, D is TRBD1 (5 bases). The receptor's source is a man aged 18 to 30 in good health. Some clones in this sample may be carry-over from other donors' samples. CDR3 amino acids: CASSQGTVYGYTF. The CDR3, as DNA: TGTGCCAGCAGCCAAGGGACCGTCTATGGCTACACCTTC.